Listed here is a single T cell receptor (beta chain). Sequencing of each sample assayed around 10^5 TCR templates. Measured with immunoSEQ multiplex PCR; TCRdb has only the in-frame clones, and not every one. The sample contains 100,000 to 120,000 clones, roughly 89% of which appear only once. This entry belongs to a study of siplizumab effects on memory and regulatory T cells. Trimming shortened V by 4 bases and J by 4 bases, and 14 bases separated the two germline ends. The CDR3 runs 14 residues. Germline V CDR1 and CDR2: SGHRS, YFSETQ. Material: CD4+ T cells sorted from blood. The source is a human donor in good health. V gene TRBV5-1 combines with J gene TRBJ1-2; D uncertain. This chain's CDR3 is CASSPGALVYGYTF. The CDR3 DNA reads as TGCGCCAGCAGCCCGGGCGCCCTCGTCTATGGCTACACCTTC.